Following are 6 T cell receptor beta chains from one sample sequenced in a study of blood T cells in healthy people across ages (dated by TCRdb to between 2014 and 2017). Receptor libraries were prepared by 5' RACE. A second roughly 6 to 12 cycle PCR used a sample-barcoded 5' primer and a J-beta primer mix. TCRdb reprocessing: public reads trimmed at Q25 with fastp, clones called with MiXCR, in-frame beta chains kept. All rows with the same CDR3 protein become a single entry with the most common DNA and genes. This sample comprises 1,800,000 or so distinct CDR3 sequences, about two fifths of them detected only once. The ten most abundant clones make up 20% to 25% of the sample. The sequencing sample was made of blood. The receptors here all came from a human donor in good health.

V gene TRBV4-3 combines with J gene TRBJ2-1, with TRBD2 matching over 9 bases. This CDR3 is built from 15 residues. Unmatched junction bases numbered 3, after V lost 2 bases and J lost 4 bases. CDR1 and CDR2 from the germline V gene are LGHNA and YSLEER. In DNA form, the CDR3 reads TGCGCCAGCAGCCAAAGACTAGCGGAATACAATGAGCAGTTCTTC. Translated: CASSQRLAEYNEQFF.

This clonotype was seen a few times. The V gene is TRBV5-5, the J gene TRBJ2-7; 9 bases line up with TRBD1. The J segment lost 5 bases and the V segment lost 4 bases, leaving 7 bases of the junction unmatched. Germline V CDR1 and CDR2: SGHKS, YYEKEE (reference sequence). The CDR3 has 14 residues. The CDR3 DNA reads TGTGCCAGCAGCCCTAAGGGACAGGGCCACGAGCAGTACTTC. The encoded protein is CASSPKGQGHEQYF.

V and J are TRBV6-1 and TRBJ2-1; D gene unclear. V lost 1 base and J lost 12, with 7 bases in between. Germline CDR1 and CDR2: MNHNS and SASEGT. The CDR3 sequence is 11 residues long. DNA of the CDR3: TGTGCCAGCAGTGAAGTAGCCAGGCAGTTCTTC. It encodes CASSEVARQFF.

J is TRBJ2-7 and V is TRBV9; 7 bases agree with TRBD2. Germline CDR1 and CDR2: SGDLS and YYNGEE. The CDR3 has 15 amino acids. V lost 3 bases to trimming and J lost 0 bases; unmatched junction nucleotides: 6. The CDR3 DNA follows: TGTGCCAGCAGCGGTTCGCGGGGGTTCTCCTACGAGCAGTACTTC. Amino acid sequence: CASSGSRGFSYEQYF.

The V gene is TRBV27, the J gene TRBJ1-1, with D tentatively TRBD1 (5 bases). CDR3 length equals 14 residues. Germline V lookup: CDR1 MNHEY, CDR2 SMNVEV (reference sequence). Trimming cost V 6 bases and J 6 bases, with 17 bases left between them. The CDR3 region has the DNA TGTGCCAGCAGATACAGGCCCAGTGCGGCTGAAGCTTTCTTT. This codes for CASRYRPSAAEAFF.

In this sample, this clonotype turned up a few times. This sequence joins TRBV5-6 and TRBJ2-4, with D hard to call. Between the trimmed V and J ends, which lost 4 bases and 0 bases, there was a span of 14 bases. CDR1 SGHDT and CDR2 YYEEEE come from the germline V gene. This CDR3 has 16 amino acids. For the CDR3, the DNA is TGTGCCAGCAGCGTCTATGATTCATTAGCCAAAAACATTCAGTACTTC. Translation gives CASSVYDSLAKNIQYF.